The 28 T cell receptor beta chains given below trace back to one sample, sequenced in a study of blood T cell repertoires in COVID-19. The protocol was immunoSEQ multiplex PCR, while the TCRdb copy is restricted to in-frame clones and leaves out a portion. This repertoire shows about 210,000 clones, 80% to 90% found once; its top ten account for roughly 2.9%. Sequencing was carried out using peripheral blood. These receptors originate from a man aged 45-60 years with active or convalescent COVID-19.

The J gene is TRBJ1-1, the V gene TRBV18; 12 nucleotides match TRBD1. The CDR3 is 18 amino acids. V dropped 3 bases and J dropped 5; count of bases not matched to a gene: 13. Germline loops: CDR1 KGHSH, CDR2 LQKENI. CDR3 region: CASSPNEGTGGFRTEAFF. In DNA, the CDR3 is TGTGCCAGCTCACCTAACGAGGGGACAGGGGGCTTTAGGACTGAAGCTTTCTTT.

The chain employs TRBV10-1 and TRBJ1-1, with 7 bases identical to TRBD1. The germline V gene encodes CDR1 WNHNN and CDR2 SYGVQD (reference sequence). The trim removed 2 bases at V and 4 bases at J, leaving 7 bases unmatched. CDR3 length equals 15 residues. The CDR3 protein is CASSEGDYRGTEAFF. CDR3 sequence (DNA): TGCGCCAGCAGTGAGGGGGATTACAGGGGCACTGAAGCTTTCTTT.

CDR3 sequence reads: CASSQFRNEGEELFF. Here the CDR3 DNA reads TGCGCCAGCAGCCAATTCCGGAACGAGGGGGAAGAACTGTTTTTT. The J gene is TRBJ1-4, the V gene TRBV4-3, with D possibly being TRBD1 (6 bases). In germline, CDR1 is LGHNA, CDR2 YSLEER. This CDR3 is built from 15 residues. The ends were cut back, 2 bases at V and 12 bases at J, with 19 bases in the middle.

This chain joins TRBV7-9 and TRBJ1-1, with D unclear. V shed 3 bases and J shed 8 bases, with 10 bases lying between them. The germline CDR1 and CDR2 sequences are SEHNR and FQNEAQ (reference sequence). This CDR3 region has 12 residues. CDR3 sequence reads: CASSFFRQEAFF. The CDR3 DNA reads as TGTGCCAGCAGCTTCTTTCGACAAGAAGCTTTCTTT. The full variable domain, rest sourced from reference TRBV7-9 and TRBJ1-1, is DTGVSQNPRHKITKRGQNVTFRCDPISEHNRLYWYRQTLGQGPEFLTYFQNEAQLEKSRLLSDRFSAERPKGSFSTLEIQRTEQGDSAMYLCASSFFRQEAFFGQGTRLTVV.

The rearrangement uses TRBV19 and TRBJ2-3; D might be TRBD1 (6 bases). This CDR3 is 16 amino acids long. In germline, CDR1 is LNHDA, CDR2 SQIVND (reference sequence). Trimming took off 4 bases at V and 1 base at J, with 15 bases between the two ends. In DNA form, the CDR3 reads TGTGCCAGTAGTAGCTTGCAGGGGTCTGGCACAGATACGCAGTATTTT. Translating it yields CASSSLQGSGTDTQYF.

The chain couples TRBV6-6 to TRBJ1-1; D not certain. Trimming left V 2 bases short and J 1 base short, with 8 bases between. CDR3 length: 14 residues. From germline, CDR1 is MNHNY and CDR2 SVGAGI (reference sequence). CDR3 DNA: TGTGCCAGCAGTTACGAGGGCCAGAACACTGAAGCTTTCTTT. Its translation is CASSYEGQNTEAFF.

The rearrangement links TRBV6-2 or TRBV6-3 to TRBJ1-1; 8 nucleotides line up with TRBD1. Germline CDR1 is MNHEY and CDR2 is SVGEGT. The CDR3 length is 15 residues. Trimming removed 4 bases from V and 6 bases from J; junction bases left unmatched: 10. Here the CDR3 reads CASSSPTGEASEAFF. DNA for the CDR3: TGTGCCAGCAGTTCGCCGACAGGGGAGGCCTCTGAAGCTTTCTTT.

The genes are TRBV11-2 and TRBJ2-2, with 8 bases identical to TRBD2. This CDR3 comprises 16 residues. V gave up 6 bases and J gave up 2 bases; unmatched junction bases: 8. Germline V gene lookup returns CDR1 SGHAT and CDR2 FQNNGV. The CDR3 nucleotides read TGTGCCAGCAGTCTCAAAGCGGGGGTTAACACCGGGGAGCTGTTTTTT. Translated, it gives CASSLKAGVNTGELFF.

This clone has a single count. The chain recombines TRBV11-3 with TRBJ2-5; D might be TRBD2 (7 bases). V lost 3 bases and J lost 1, with 12 bases in between. The CDR3 extends over 15 amino acids. Germline V CDR1 and CDR2: SGHNT, YENEEA. The DNA for the CDR3 is TGTGCCAGCAGCTTGGGGGGGGGCCCCCAAGAGACCCAGTACTTC. The encoded protein is CASSLGGGPQETQYF. The full variable domain, its missing parts supplied by reference TRBV11-3 and TRBJ2-5, is EAGVVQSPRYKIIEKKQPVAFWCNPISGHNTLYWYLQNLGQGPELLIRYENEEAVDDSQLPKDRFSAERLKGVDSTLKIQPAELGDSAVYLCASSLGGGPQETQYFGPGTRLLVL.

This clone was observed once. This sequence joins TRBV18 and TRBJ1-2; 7 positions agree with TRBD1. Germline lookup yields CDR1 KGHSH and CDR2 LQKENI. The CDR3 is made up of 13 amino acids. V gave up 3 bases and J gave up 8 bases; unmatched junction bases: 6. The CDR3 sequence: CASSPDRLTGYTF. The CDR3 DNA reads as TGTGCCAGCTCACCGGACAGGCTGACGGGCTACACCTTC. Variable domain in full (rest from reference TRBV18 and TRBJ1-2): NAGVMQNPRHLVRRRGQEARLRCSPMKGHSHVYWYRQLPEEGLKFMVYLQKENIIDESGMPKERFSAEFPKEGPSILRIQQVVRGDSAAYFCASSPDRLTGYTFGSGTRLTVV.

The chain uses TRBV4-3 and TRBJ2-1, with D unclear. The V gene lost 0 bases and the J gene lost 3 bases, with 9 bases spanning the gap. The germline CDR1 and CDR2 sequences are LGHNA and YSLEER. The CDR3 is 15 residues long. The CDR3, as DNA: TGCGCCAGCAGCCAAGATCTGAGGTACTACAATGAGCAGTTCTTC. Protein product: CASSQDLRYYNEQFF.

The chain's CDR3 is CASSNSVQETQYF. CDR3 nucleotide sequence: TGTGCCAGCAGTAATTCGGTCCAAGAGACCCAGTACTTC. J is TRBJ2-5 and V is TRBV6-2 or TRBV6-3; D ambiguous. V lost 5 bases to trimming and J lost 1 base, with 8 bases between them. Germline loops: CDR1 MNHEY, CDR2 SVGEGT. The CDR3 contains 13 residues.

This clone was seen a handful of times. The genes are TRBV3-1 (or the pseudogene TRBV3-2) and TRBJ2-3; TRBD2 might be the D (6 bases). Trimming pared 4 bases from V and 0 bases from J, leaving 14 bases between. From germline, CDR1 is LGHDT and CDR2 YNNKEL (reference sequence). The CDR3 runs to 16 residues. The CDR3 DNA is TGTGCCAGCAGCCCGTGGAGGGATCCGAGCACAGATACGCAGTATTTT. As protein: CASSPWRDPSTDTQYF.

In DNA form, the CDR3 reads TGCAGCGTTGAGCAGGTCAAGGAGCAGTTCTTC. Its protein product is CSVEQVKEQFF. The genes are TRBV29-1 and TRBJ2-1; D remains unclear. Trimming took 3 bases from V and 10 from J, leaving 10 bases between them. CDR1 is SQVTM, CDR2 ANQGSEA, per germline. The CDR3 runs 11 residues.

The chain combines TRBV5-1 with TRBJ1-1; 7 nucleotides agree with TRBD1. This CDR3 has 15 residues. Germline-derived CDR1 and CDR2 are SGHRS and YFSETQ. Losses at the gene ends were 6 bases for V and 1 base for J; bases not matched to a gene: 9. CDR3 sequence reads: CASIGWTGGNTEAFF. CDR3 nucleotides: TGCGCCAGCATAGGTTGGACAGGTGGGAACACTGAAGCTTTCTTT.

Only a few counts were recorded for this clone. The J gene is TRBJ1-1, the V gene TRBV6-5, with 7 bases fitting TRBD1. Germline assignment: CDR1 MNHEY and CDR2 SVGAGI. V lost 7 bases, J lost 7 bases, and 12 bases stayed unmatched. The CDR3 is 14 residues long. The CDR3 region has the DNA TGTGCCAGCACCCCGACAGGGCCTAACGGTGAAGCTTTCTTT. It translates to CASTPTGPNGEAFF.

The chain combines TRBV27 with TRBJ1-5, with D hard to call. With 4 bases removed from V and 7 bases from J, the gap between germline ends came to 11 bases. The germline V gene has CDR1 MNHEY and CDR2 SMNVEV (reference sequence). This CDR3 contains 13 residues. CDR3 coding DNA: TGTGCCAGCAGTTCCGCCGGGAGGCAGCCCCAGCATTTT. It codes for CASSSAGRQPQHF.

The CDR3, as DNA: TGTGCCAGCAGTGCATCGACAGGGATAAGCTACGAGCAGTACTTC. This gives the protein CASSASTGISYEQYF. This rearrangement joins TRBV6-6 to TRBJ2-7; 7 bases are shared with TRBD1. Germline V gives CDR1 MNHNY, CDR2 SVGAGI (reference sequence). V lost 5 bases to trimming and J lost 3 bases; unmatched junction nucleotides: 10. The CDR3 runs 15 residues.

The gene calls are TRBV6-5 and TRBJ2-3, with D tentatively TRBD2 (6 bases). This CDR3 has 15 residues. Trimming left V 2 bases short and J 0 bases short, with 9 bases between. Per the germline V gene, CDR1 is MNHEY and CDR2 is SVGAGI. The chain's CDR3 is CASSYMGGSTDTQYF. The CDR3 bases are TGTGCCAGCAGTTACATGGGGGGTAGCACAGATACGCAGTATTTT.

The chain uses TRBV15 and TRBJ2-1; D is perhaps TRBD2 (5 bases). The CDR3 has 16 amino acids. Trimming pared 1 base from V and 8 bases from J, leaving 18 bases between. Germline values: CDR1 LNHNV, CDR2 YYDKDF (reference sequence). The CDR3 DNA is TGTGCCACCAGCAGAGCTCCGGCCTCTATGAGGGATGAGCAGTTCTTC. Protein: CATSRAPASMRDEQFF. The full variable domain, its missing parts supplied by reference TRBV15 and TRBJ2-1, is DAMVIQNPRYQVTQFGKPVTLSCSQTLNHNVMYWYQQKSSQAPKLLFHYYDKDFNNEADTPDNFQSRRPNTSFCFLDIRSPGLGDTAMYLCATSRAPASMRDEQFFGPGTRLTVL.

This chain connects TRBV5-1 to TRBJ1-1, with 7 nucleotides matching TRBD1. Germline V gene data show CDR1 as SGHRS and CDR2 as YFSETQ. This CDR3 has 15 residues. J gave up 1 base and V 5 bases, and 8 bases lay outside the gene matches. The CDR3 reads CASSLFRQGNTEAFF. The CDR3 nucleotides read TGCGCCAGCAGTCTATTTCGACAGGGGAACACTGAAGCTTTCTTT.

This clone was observed a few times. J is TRBJ1-5 and V is TRBV11-2; 7 bases agree with TRBD1. The CDR3 length is 15 residues. Germline trimming cut 0 bases from V and 7 bases from J; bases unmatched to any gene: 6. Germline CDR1 is SGHAT and CDR2 is FQNNGV. The CDR3 sequence: CASSLDSGTEQPQHF. Written as DNA, the CDR3 is TGTGCCAGCAGCTTAGATTCCGGGACAGAACAGCCCCAGCATTTT.

This clone has more than one count but fewer than ten. The chain uses TRBV23-1 and TRBJ1-2; 7 bases align to TRBD1. TRBV23-1 is sorted into the ORF group, with uncertain function. The V segment lost 9 bases and the J segment 8 bases; nucleotides outside the gene matches: 18. This CDR3 is built from 15 residues. CDR3 amino acids: CARGRGRGISRGYTF. The DNA for the CDR3 is TGCGCCAGGGGCCGTGGCAGGGGGATTTCTCGGGGCTACACCTTC.

This rearrangement joins TRBV6-5 to TRBJ1-5; TRBD1 might be the D (5 bases). CDR3 length: 15 amino acids. Per germline, CDR1 MNHEY and CDR2 SVGAGI. Trimming left V 5 bases short and J 4 bases short, with 15 bases between. The CDR3 loop reads CASSPGETPNQPQHF. The CDR3 DNA follows: TGTGCCAGCAGTCCGGGGGAGACGCCTAATCAGCCCCAGCATTTT.

The rearrangement links TRBV12-2 to TRBJ1-4; the table assigns TRBD1, which was not confirmed against the DNA. TRBV12-2 is given as a pseudogene. The CDR3 is made up of 16 amino acids. CDR3 amino acids: CASRLAGGTGNEKLFF. The CDR3 DNA is TGTGCAAGTCGCTTAGCCGGCGGGACAGGTAATGAAAAACTGTTTTTT.

This chain links TRBV5-1 with TRBJ2-1; 12 bases line up with TRBD2. The germline CDR1 and CDR2 sequences are SGHRS and YFSETQ. The CDR3 length is 16 residues. After removal of 1 base from V and 9 bases from J, the junction contained 8 bases not matched to a gene. CDR3 DNA sequence: TGCGCCAGCAGCTTGAAGGCTAGCGGGGGGGTAGGTGAGCAGTTCTTC. Protein sequence: CASSLKASGGVGEQFF.

The J gene is TRBJ1-1, the V gene TRBV6-5; D remains ambiguous. The CDR3 extends over 13 amino acids. CDR1 MNHEY and CDR2 SVGAGI come from the germline V gene. Trimming stripped 11 bases from V and 0 bases from J, with 13 bases between. The chain's CDR3 is CAALGVLNTEAFF. The CDR3 DNA reads as TGTGCCGCCCTCGGGGTTTTGAACACTGAAGCTTTCTTT.

This chain links TRBV4-1 with TRBJ2-7, with TRBD2 as a possible D gene (7 bases). The CDR3 has 17 amino acids. Trimming took 0 bases from V and 5 from J, leaving 20 bases between them. From germline, CDR1 is MGHRA and CDR2 YSYEKL. CDR3 sequence (DNA): TGCGCCAGCAGCCAAGATCGGGGGGAGGCAGGGGATCACGAGCAGTACTTC. This translates into CASSQDRGEAGDHEQYF.